This is a list of T cell receptor beta chains from one sample in a study of T cell repertoires in cytomegalovirus infection. TCRdb passed the reads through MiXCR, listing each CDR3 protein once. Among approximately 500,000 distinct CDR3 sequences listed, approximately 15% were seen once. The material sequenced was CD8+ T cells from PBMCs. These TCRs come from a human donor in good health (CMV status not recorded). Some clones in this sample may be carry-over from other donors' samples. CDR3s include the opening cysteine and the closing phenylalanine or tryptophan. The D gene is left open where the match is weak. The size of a clone is reported for some rows only, either as once, few or many, or as a class for expanded clones.

V gene	clone size	D gene	J gene	CDR3 DNA	CDR3 protein
TRBV12-3/TRBV12-4	-	-	TRBJ1-4	TGTGCCAGCACCTCGGACGGAGATGAAAAACTGTTTTTT	CASTSDGDEKLFF
TRBV14	-	-	TRBJ1-4	TGTGCCAGCAGCCAAGATACAGGGAGAGGAAGGAAACTGTTTTTT	CASSQDTGRGRKLFF
TRBV6-6	-	-	TRBJ2-2	TGTGCCAGCAGTTACGGGGACGGCTCGAACACCGGGGAGCTGTTTTTT	CASSYGDGSNTGELFF
TRBV9	few	-	TRBJ2-6	TGTGCCAGCCGCGGGACCTCCTTCTCTGGGGCCAACGTCCTGACTTTC	CASRGTSFSGANVLTF
TRBV20-1	-	-	TRBJ2-7	TGCAGTGCTTATAGGACAGCGATCTCCTACGAGCAGTACTTC	CSAYRTAISYEQYF
TRBV9	-	TRBD2	TRBJ2-7	TGTGCCAGCAGCGTAGACGCGGGAGGGCAGTACGAGCAGTACTTC	CASSVDAGGQYEQYF
TRBV27	few	-	TRBJ2-2	TGTGCCAGCAGTCTAGGGGCGCCAGAGAACACCGGGGAGCTGTTTTTT	CASSLGAPENTGELFF
TRBV27	few	-	TRBJ2-7	TGTGCCAGCAGTTGGGGGACGGCCGCCTACGAGCAGTACTTC	CASSWGTAAYEQYF
TRBV7-9	few	-	TRBJ2-4	TGTGCCAGCAAACCCTTTTGGAGGGGTGGGATCGGGGTAGCCAAAAACATTCAGTACTTC	CASKPFWRGGIGVAKNIQYF
TRBV4-2	few	-	TRBJ1-1	TGTGCCAGCAGCCAAGATCTTGTTTGGGGGAACACTGAAGCTTTCTTT	CASSQDLVWGNTEAFF
TRBV27	few	-	TRBJ2-7	TGTGCCAGCAGTTTGCTAGAAACCTACGAGCAGTACTTC	CASSLLETYEQYF
TRBV6-1	-	TRBD1	TRBJ2-7	TGTGCCAGCAGTGAAGAGGACAGGGGGCTCCTGGTGTACGAGCAGTACTTC	CASSEEDRGLLVYEQYF
TRBV12-3/TRBV12-4	many	-	TRBJ1-1	TGTGCCAGCAGGCCGGGGGAAGCGAACACTGAAGCTTTCTTT	CASRPGEANTEAFF
TRBV10-3	few	TRBD1	TRBJ1-1	TGTGCCATCAGTGAGTCTCAGGGGGCGAACACTGAAGCTTTCTTT	CAISESQGANTEAFF
TRBV27	-	-	TRBJ2-2	TGTGCCAGCAGTTTAGGGTCCGCCGGGGAGCTGTTTTTT	CASSLGSAGELFF
TRBV5-6	many	-	TRBJ2-1	TGTGCCAGCAGCTTGACGCGGGGAACTAACAATGAGCAGTTCTTC	CASSLTRGTNNEQFF
TRBV6-1	many	-	TRBJ1-2	TGTGCCAGCAGTGAAGCCCGGCTAGCTAACTATGGCTACACCTTC	CASSEARLANYGYTF
TRBV9	few	TRBD2	TRBJ2-1	TGTGCCAGCAGCGTTTTTGCGGGAGTGTCGCCCTACAATGAGCAGTTCTTC	CASSVFAGVSPYNEQFF
TRBV7-6	many	-	TRBJ2-7	TGTGCCAGCAGCTTAGTTACCGGGGACTACGAGCAGTACTTC	CASSLVTGDYEQYF
TRBV4-2	few	TRBD2	TRBJ2-2	TGTGCCAGCAGCCCCGGCGGACTAGCGGGAGGCTCGAACACCGGGGAGCTGTTTTTT	CASSPGGLAGGSNTGELFF
TRBV4-2	many	-	TRBJ2-7	TGTGCCAGCAGCCAATATCCCCCGACTCCCCGCTCCTACGAGCAGTACTTC	CASSQYPPTPRSYEQYF
TRBV24-1	-	TRBD1	TRBJ2-7	TGTGCCACCAGTGATTCAGGGGGCCGCTCCTACGAGCAGTACTTC	CATSDSGGRSYEQYF
TRBV13	-	-	TRBJ2-5	TGTGCCAGCAGCTTAGGAGGATCAACTAGTGCGAAGAGTGGGACCCAGTACTTC	CASSLGGSTSAKSGTQYF
TRBV6-5	many	-	TRBJ2-7	TGTGCCAGCAGTTACGGGGCGGGGGCCCCTGGGGAGCAGTACTTC	CASSYGAGAPGEQYF
TRBV28	few	-	TRBJ2-5	TGTGCCAGCAGTCTAGGCAGACCCTACAGGGACCAAGAGACCCAGTACTTC	CASSLGRPYRDQETQYF
TRBV6-5	-	TRBD2	TRBJ2-1	TGTGCCAGCAGCCGTCCCGGGACTAGCGGGGGGGCCTTTTTGTACAATGAGCAGTTCTTC	CASSRPGTSGGAFLYNEQFF
TRBV7-6	many	-	TRBJ2-1	TGTGCCAGCAGCTTAGGGAGCGAACTCTACAATGAGCAGTTCTTC	CASSLGSELYNEQFF
TRBV3-1	-	-	TRBJ2-5	TGTGCCAGCAGCCCCGAGGACGGCCAAGAGACCCAGTACTTC	CASSPEDGQETQYF
TRBV7-9	many	TRBD1	TRBJ1-1	TGTGCCAGCAGCTTAGAGGGGGACAGGGAAGGCACTGAAGCTTTCTTT	CASSLEGDREGTEAFF
TRBV27	many	TRBD1	TRBJ1-6	TGTGCCAGCAGTCCAGGACAGGTTGGGACTTCACCCCTCCACTTT	CASSPGQVGTSPLHF
TRBV20-1	once	-	TRBJ1-1	TGCAGTGTTCCTGAGATGAACACTGAAGCTTTATTT	CSVPEMNTEALF
TRBV29-1	few	TRBD2	TRBJ2-2	TGCAGCGGAGTGAGCGGGGTAAATACCGGGGAGCTGTTTTTT	CSGVSGVNTGELFF
TRBV2	-	TRBD1	TRBJ1-1	TGTGCCAGCAACACAGGGGGGGGGTTAGTCACTGAAGCTTTCTTT	CASNTGGGLVTEAFF
TRBV2	few	TRBD1	TRBJ2-5	TGTGCCAGCAGTGAAGTCTGGACGGACAGGGAAGAGACCCAGTACTTC	CASSEVWTDREETQYF
TRBV5-1	few	-	TRBJ1-3	TGCGCCAGCAGCTTGGAGGGAGGGCTCCCCTCCTCTGGAAACACCATATATTTT	CASSLEGGLPSSGNTIYF